This is a list of T cell receptor beta chains from one sample in a study of blood T cell repertoires in COVID-19. Clones were read by immunoSEQ multiplex PCR, and TCRdb kept only the in-frame ones, dropping some. The sample includes around 30,000 clones, 75% to 90% of them seen just once. The sequenced sample was peripheral blood. All receptors derive from a man aged 45-65 years with active or convalescent COVID-19. The CDR3 runs from the conserved cysteine through the conserved F or W. The D gene is left open where the match is weak.

v_call	d_call	j_call	cdr3_aa	cdr3_nt
TRBV28	-	TRBJ2-7	CASSLAESSYEQYF	TGTGCCAGCAGTTTAGCAGAAAGCTCCTACGAGCAGTACTTC
TRBV5-4	-	TRBJ1-2	CASSLDRYGYTF	TGTGCCAGCAGCCTCGACAGATATGGCTACACCTTC
TRBV10-2	TRBD2	TRBJ2-2	CASSESWASGSLTGELFF	TGCGCCAGCAGTGAGTCGTGGGCTAGCGGGAGTCTCACCGGGGAGCTGTTTTTT
TRBV5-4	-	TRBJ2-5	CASSSRTEETQYF	TGTGCCAGCAGCTCTAGGACAGAAGAGACCCAGTACTTC
TRBV11-2	-	TRBJ2-7	CASSFSSLSYEQYF	TGTGCCAGCAGCTTCTCTAGCCTCTCCTACGAGCAGTACTTC
TRBV6-2/TRBV6-3	TRBD1	TRBJ2-7	CASSLRTGSYYEQYF	TGTGCCAGCAGTTTACGGACAGGCTCTTACTACGAGCAGTACTTC
TRBV21-1	-	TRBJ1-5	CASRPKRAGVSNQPQHF	TGTGCCAGCAGACCCAAACGGGCAGGGGTTAGCAATCAGCCCCAGCATTTT
TRBV30	-	TRBJ1-2	CAWSKGVYGYTF	TGTGCCTGGAGCAAGGGGGTTTATGGCTACACCTTC
TRBV21-1	-	TRBJ1-1	CASSGDRGRNTEAFF	TGTGCCAGCAGCGGAGACAGGGGGCGAAACACTGAAGCTTTCTTT
TRBV10-2	TRBD1	TRBJ1-6	CASRSQGGSPLHF	TGCGCCAGCAGATCTCAGGGGGGCTCACCCCTCCACTTT
TRBV12-2	-	TRBJ1-5	CASRLRGTGGDQPQHF	TGTGCAAGTCGCTTAAGGGGGACAGGGGGAGATCAGCCCCAGCATTTT
TRBV5-1	TRBD2	TRBJ2-5	CASSLAGGRAWEKTQYF	TGCGCCAGCAGCTTGGCCGGCGGGAGGGCTTGGGAAAAGACCCAGTACTTC
TRBV24-1	TRBD1	TRBJ2-1	CATSDLEQGNEQFF	TGTGCCACCAGTGATTTAGAACAGGGGAATGAGCAGTTCTTC
TRBV6-6	-	TRBJ2-1	CASSYGATFYNEQFF	TGTGCCAGCAGTTACGGGGCTACCTTTTACAATGAGCAGTTCTTC
TRBV14	TRBD1	TRBJ2-7	CASSFYLGTGNYEQYF	TGTGCCAGCAGCTTCTACCTCGGGACAGGGAACTACGAGCAGTACTTC
TRBV7-6	TRBD2	TRBJ2-7	CASSVSLAGHYEQYF	TGTGCCAGCAGCGTATCACTAGCGGGGCACTACGAGCAGTACTTC
TRBV11-3	-	TRBJ2-7	CASSLGQGPTSEQYF	TGTGCCAGCAGCTTAGGGCAGGGGCCGACCTCCGAGCAGTACTTC